The 2 T cell receptor beta chains below were found in one sample sequenced in a study of T cell repertoires in cytomegalovirus infection. Each CDR3 protein gets one entry after TCRdb re-called the reads with MiXCR. The table includes under 800,000 distinct CDR3 sequences, roughly a quarter detected once. The specimen was CD8+ T cells from PBMCs. All receptors come from a human donor in good health (CMV status not recorded). Some clones in this sample may be carry-over from other donors' samples.

The sample holds a few counts of this clonotype. The DNA of the CDR3 is TGTGCCAGCAGTGATACGGCTCTTGAAGCTTTCTTT. Residues: CASSDTALEAFF. The chain couples TRBV25-1 to TRBJ1-1; D not certain. Germline CDR1 reads MGHDK; CDR2 reads SYGVNS. The CDR3 runs 12 residues. The ends were cut back, 3 bases at V and 7 bases at J, with 9 bases in the middle.

The table lists this clonotype with a count of one. This chain links TRBV12-5 with TRBJ2-2, with TRBD2 as a possible D gene (5 bases). The germline V gene has CDR1 LGHNT and CDR2 FRNRAP. The CDR3 has 12 amino acids. The CDR3 protein is CVAGENTGELFF. The DNA for the CDR3 is TGTGTCGCCGGGGAGAACACCGGGGAGCTGTTTTTT.